This TCR beta chain was captured in a study of glioma-infiltrating T cells. Notes on the study in general: CDR3 overlap between tissue and blood was very small. Non-neoplastic patients had below-expected tissue-blood divergence, while all gliomas exceeded expectation.

Using RNA template, CDR3s of TCR alpha and beta were amplified with iRepertoire arm-PCR. Input was 100-400 ng of tissue mRNA or PBMC total RNA. Using its own MiXCR run on the multiplex PCR reads, TCRdb lists one record per CDR3 protein. The sample comprises 160,000 or so distinct CDR3 sequences, under 55% of which are singletons, and roughly 5.2% rests with the top ten. A remark on this clonotype: Its antigen is currently unknown.

The V end was cut by 4 bases, the J end by 1 base, with 20 bases between. CDR3 size: 18 residues. Germline CDR1 reads LGHNA; CDR2 reads YNFKEQ. The V call is TRBV4-2, the J call TRBJ2-4; D tentatively fits TRBD1 or TRBD2 (6 bases each). The receptor comes from a human donor with low-grade glioma or glioblastoma, undergoing nonglioma brain surgery, or in good health (not recorded which). The sequenced sample was glioma tissue, nonneoplastic brain tissue, or PBMCs (not recorded which). CDR3 DNA sequence: TGTGCCAGCAGCCCTGAATTCGGGGGCGTGGACGCCAAAAACATTCAGTACTTC. Translation gives CASSPEFGGVDAKNIQYF.